This section outlines one TCR beta chain sequence together with its context. The data derive from a study of blood T cell repertoires in COVID-19. The overall study: Sources were T cells, B-cell-depleted T cells, or PBMCs; the material itself was cDNA or gDNA.

Authors' analysis steps: By means of reference gene primer amplification, nucleated cell counts were estimated. Using immunoSEQ multiplex PCR, the repertoire was profiled, and TCRdb retains in-frame clones only, with some absent. V, J and clone size are those of that table, while D and trimming were read from the DNA. The top ten hold 1.5% to 2% of the sample, which has 200,000 to 250,000 clones, around 90% seen once. Individuals aged roughly 18 to 95 years were recruited from 20 to 25 US areas. Which cohort a participant joined came from the clinical history participants gave. There are 15 residues in the CDR3. Germline assignment: CDR1 LGHDT and CDR2 YNNKEL (reference sequence). V lost 4 bases, J lost 5 bases, and 9 bases stayed unmatched.

The chain couples TRBV3-1 (or the pseudogene TRBV3-2) to TRBJ2-7, with 9 bases matching TRBD2. The source is a woman aged 50 to 60 who had recovered from COVID-19. The sequencing input was PBMCs or T cells enriched from blood (not recorded which). This CDR3 reads CASSPIAGGPHEQYF. CDR3 DNA sequence: TGTGCCAGCAGCCCCATCGCGGGAGGGCCACACGAGCAGTACTTC.